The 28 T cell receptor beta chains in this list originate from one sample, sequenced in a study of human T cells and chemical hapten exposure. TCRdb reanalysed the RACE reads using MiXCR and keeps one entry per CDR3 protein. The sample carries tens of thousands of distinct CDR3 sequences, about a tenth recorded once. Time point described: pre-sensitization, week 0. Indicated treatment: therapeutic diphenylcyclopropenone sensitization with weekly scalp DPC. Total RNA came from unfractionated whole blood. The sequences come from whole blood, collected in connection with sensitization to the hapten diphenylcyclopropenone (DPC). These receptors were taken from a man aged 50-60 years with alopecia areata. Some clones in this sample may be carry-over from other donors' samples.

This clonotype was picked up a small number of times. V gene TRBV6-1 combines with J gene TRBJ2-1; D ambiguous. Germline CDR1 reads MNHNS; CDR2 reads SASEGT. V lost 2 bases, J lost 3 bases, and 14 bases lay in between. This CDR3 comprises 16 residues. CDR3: CASSESRASHYNEQFF. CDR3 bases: TGTGCCAGCAGTGAATCCCGGGCCAGCCACTACAATGAGCAGTTCTTC.

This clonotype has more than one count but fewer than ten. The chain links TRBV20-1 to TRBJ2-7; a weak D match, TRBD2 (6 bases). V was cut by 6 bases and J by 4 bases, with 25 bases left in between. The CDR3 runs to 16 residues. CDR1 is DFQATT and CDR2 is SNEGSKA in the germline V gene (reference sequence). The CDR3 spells CSAPTPRDLGLYEQYF. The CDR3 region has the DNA TGCAGTGCGCCCACCCCACGGGATCTGGGACTTTACGAGCAGTACTTC.

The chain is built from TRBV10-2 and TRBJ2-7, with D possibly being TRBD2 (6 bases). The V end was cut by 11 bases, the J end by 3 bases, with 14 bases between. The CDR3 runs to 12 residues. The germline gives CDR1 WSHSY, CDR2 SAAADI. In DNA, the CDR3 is TGCGCCGTAGTACGGGAGAACTACGAGCAGTACTTC. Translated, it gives CAVVRENYEQYF.

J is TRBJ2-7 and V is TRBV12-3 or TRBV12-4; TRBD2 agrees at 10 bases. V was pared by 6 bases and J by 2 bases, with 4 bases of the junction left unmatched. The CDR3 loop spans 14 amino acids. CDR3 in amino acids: CASRLAGLTYEQYF. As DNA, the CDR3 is TGTGCCAGCAGACTAGCGGGATTAACCTACGAGCAGTACTTC.

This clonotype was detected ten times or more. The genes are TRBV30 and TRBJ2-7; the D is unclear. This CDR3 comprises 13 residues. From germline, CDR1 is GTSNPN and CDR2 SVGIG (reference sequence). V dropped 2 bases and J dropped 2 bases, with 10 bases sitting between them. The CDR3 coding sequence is TGTGCCTGGAGTCGGCAGGTCACCTACGAGCAGTACTTC. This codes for CAWSRQVTYEQYF.

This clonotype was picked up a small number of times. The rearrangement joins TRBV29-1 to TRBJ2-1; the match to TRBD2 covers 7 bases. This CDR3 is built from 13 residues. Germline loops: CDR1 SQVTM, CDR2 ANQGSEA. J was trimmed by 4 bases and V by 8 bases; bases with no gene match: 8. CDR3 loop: CSSSGGMYNEQFF. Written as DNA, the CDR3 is TGCAGCAGTTCCGGGGGGATGTACAATGAGCAGTTCTTC.

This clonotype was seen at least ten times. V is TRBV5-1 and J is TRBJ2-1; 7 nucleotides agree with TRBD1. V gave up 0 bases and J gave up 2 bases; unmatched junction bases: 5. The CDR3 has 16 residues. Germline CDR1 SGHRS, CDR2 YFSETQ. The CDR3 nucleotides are TGCGCCAGCAGCTTGGGAGGGGGCGCCACCTACAATGAGCAGTTCTTC. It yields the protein CASSLGGGATYNEQFF.

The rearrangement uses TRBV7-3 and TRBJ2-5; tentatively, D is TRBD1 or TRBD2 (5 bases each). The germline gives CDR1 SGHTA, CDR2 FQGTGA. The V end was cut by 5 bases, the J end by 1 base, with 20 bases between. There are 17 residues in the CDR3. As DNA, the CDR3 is TGTGCCAGCAGCGCCGGGACCCTTGGGCCGTTCCAAGAGACCCAGTACTTC. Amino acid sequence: CASSAGTLGPFQETQYF. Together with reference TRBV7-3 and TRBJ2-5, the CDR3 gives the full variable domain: GAGVSQTPSNKVTEKGKYVELRCDPISGHTALYWYRQSLGQGPEFLIYFQGTGAADDSGLPNDRFFAVRPEGSVSTLKIQRTERGDSAVYLCASSAGTLGPFQETQYFGPGTRLLVL.

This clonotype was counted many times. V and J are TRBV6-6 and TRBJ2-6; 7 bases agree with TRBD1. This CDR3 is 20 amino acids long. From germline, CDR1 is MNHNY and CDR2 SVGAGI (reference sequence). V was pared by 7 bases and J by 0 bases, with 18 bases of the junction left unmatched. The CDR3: CASISGTVGPAISGANVLTF. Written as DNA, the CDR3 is TGTGCCAGCATTTCCGGGACAGTGGGCCCCGCGATCTCTGGGGCCAACGTCCTGACTTTC.

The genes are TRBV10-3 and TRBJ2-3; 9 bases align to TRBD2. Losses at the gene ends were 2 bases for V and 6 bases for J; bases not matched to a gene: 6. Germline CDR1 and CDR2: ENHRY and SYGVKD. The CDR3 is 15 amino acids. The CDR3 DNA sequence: TGTGCCATCAGTGAGACTAGCGGGCGATCGGATACGCAGTATTTT. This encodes CAISETSGRSDTQYF.

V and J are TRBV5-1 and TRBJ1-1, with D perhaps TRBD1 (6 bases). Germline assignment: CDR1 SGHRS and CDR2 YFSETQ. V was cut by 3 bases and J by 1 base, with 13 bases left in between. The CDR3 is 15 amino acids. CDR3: CASSSLGGQNTEAFF. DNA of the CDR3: TGCGCCAGCAGCTCCCTAGGGGGACAGAACACTGAAGCTTTCTTT.

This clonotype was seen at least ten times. The CDR3 bases are TGTGCCACCAGCAACAGTCGACAGGACCCAGAGACCCAGTACTTC. Translated, it gives CATSNSRQDPETQYF. This rearrangement joins TRBV15 to TRBJ2-5; D is possibly TRBD1 (6 bases). Trimming cost V 4 bases and J 4 bases, with 16 bases left between them. There are 15 residues in the CDR3. Germline V gene sequence: CDR1 LNHNV, CDR2 YYDKDF (reference sequence). The full variable domain, its missing parts supplied by reference TRBV15 and TRBJ2-5, is DAMVIQNPRYQVTQFGKPVTLSCSQTLNHNVMYWYQQKSSQAPKLLFHYYDKDFNNEADTPDNFQSRRPNTSFCFLDIRSPGLGDTAMYLCATSNSRQDPETQYFGPGTRLLVL.

CDR3 nucleotide sequence: TGTGCCAGCAGTTACGAGACTAGTTACTACGAGCAGTACTTC. Its protein is CASSYETSYYEQYF. The J gene is TRBJ2-7, the V gene TRBV6-2 or TRBV6-3; a possible D gene is TRBD2 (6 bases). This CDR3 is 14 amino acids long. Trimming removed 2 bases at V and 3 bases at J, with 11 bases between. CDR1 is MNHEY, CDR2 SVGEGT, per germline.

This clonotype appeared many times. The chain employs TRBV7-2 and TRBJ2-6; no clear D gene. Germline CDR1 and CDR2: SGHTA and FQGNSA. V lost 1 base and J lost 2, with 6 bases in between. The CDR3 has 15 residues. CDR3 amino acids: CASSLVATGANVLTF. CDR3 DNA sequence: TGTGCCAGCAGCTTAGTCGCGACTGGGGCCAACGTCCTGACTTTC.

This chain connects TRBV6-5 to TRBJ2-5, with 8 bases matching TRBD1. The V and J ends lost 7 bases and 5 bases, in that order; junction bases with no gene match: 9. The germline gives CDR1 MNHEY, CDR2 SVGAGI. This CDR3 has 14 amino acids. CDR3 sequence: CASTGTGWGETQYF. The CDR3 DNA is TGTGCCAGCACCGGGACAGGTTGGGGGGAGACCCAGTACTTC.

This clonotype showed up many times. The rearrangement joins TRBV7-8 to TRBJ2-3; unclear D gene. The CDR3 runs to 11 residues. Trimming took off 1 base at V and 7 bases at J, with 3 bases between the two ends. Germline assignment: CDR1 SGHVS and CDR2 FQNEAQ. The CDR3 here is CASSLGYTQYF. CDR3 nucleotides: TGTGCCAGCAGCTTAGGGTATACGCAGTATTTT. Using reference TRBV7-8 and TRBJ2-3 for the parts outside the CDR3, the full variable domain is GAGVSQSPRYKVAKRGQDVALRCDPISGHVSLFWYQQALGQGPEFLTYFQNEAQLDKSGLPSDRFFAERPEGSVSTLKIQRTQQEDSAVYLCASSLGYTQYFGPGTRLTVL.

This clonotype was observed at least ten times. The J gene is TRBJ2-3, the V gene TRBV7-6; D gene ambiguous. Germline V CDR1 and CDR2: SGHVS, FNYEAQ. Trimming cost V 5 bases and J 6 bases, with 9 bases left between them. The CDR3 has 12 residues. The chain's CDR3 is CASSRTWDTQYF. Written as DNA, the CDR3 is TGTGCCAGCAGCCGCACTTGGGATACGCAGTATTTT.

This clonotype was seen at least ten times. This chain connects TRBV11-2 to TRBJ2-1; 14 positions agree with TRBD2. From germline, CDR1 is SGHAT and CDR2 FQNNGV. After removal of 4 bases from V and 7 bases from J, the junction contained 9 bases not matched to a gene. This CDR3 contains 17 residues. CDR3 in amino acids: CASSSEPTSGRGNEQFF. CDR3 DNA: TGTGCCAGCAGCTCGGAGCCGACTAGCGGGAGGGGAAATGAGCAGTTCTTC.

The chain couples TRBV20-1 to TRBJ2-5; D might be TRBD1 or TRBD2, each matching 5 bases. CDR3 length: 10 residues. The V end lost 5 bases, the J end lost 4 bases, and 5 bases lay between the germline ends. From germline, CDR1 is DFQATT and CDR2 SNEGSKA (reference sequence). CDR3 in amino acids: CSAGGETQYF. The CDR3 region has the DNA TGCAGTGCTGGGGGAGAGACCCAGTACTTC.

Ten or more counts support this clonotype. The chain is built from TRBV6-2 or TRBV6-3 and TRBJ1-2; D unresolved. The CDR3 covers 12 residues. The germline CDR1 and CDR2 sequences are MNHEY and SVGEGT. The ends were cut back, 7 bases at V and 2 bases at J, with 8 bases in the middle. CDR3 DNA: TGTGCCAGCACGCGGTTGAACTATGGCTACACCTTC. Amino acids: CASTRLNYGYTF.

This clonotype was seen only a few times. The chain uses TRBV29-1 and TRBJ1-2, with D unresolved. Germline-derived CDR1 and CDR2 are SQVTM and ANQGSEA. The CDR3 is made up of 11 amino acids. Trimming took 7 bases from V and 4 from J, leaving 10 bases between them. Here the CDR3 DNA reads TGCAGCGGACGCGGACCCTATGGCTACACCTTC. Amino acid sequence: CSGRGPYGYTF.

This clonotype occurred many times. CDR3: CSVILAGQATSYEQYF. The CDR3 DNA sequence: TGCAGCGTTATCCTCGCGGGACAGGCTACCTCCTACGAGCAGTACTTC. The rearrangement links TRBV29-1 to TRBJ2-7; 8 nucleotides match TRBD1. The ends lost 5 bases at V and 0 bases at J; junction bases unmatched: 12. CDR1 and CDR2 from the germline V gene are SQVTM and ANQGSEA. CDR3 length: 16 residues.

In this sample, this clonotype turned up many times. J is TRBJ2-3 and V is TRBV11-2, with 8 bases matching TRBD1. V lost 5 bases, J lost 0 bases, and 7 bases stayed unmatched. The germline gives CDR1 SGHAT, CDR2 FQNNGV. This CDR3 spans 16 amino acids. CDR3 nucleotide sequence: TGTGCCAGCAGCCCCCCCCGACAGGGGAGCACAGATACGCAGTATTTT. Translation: CASSPPRQGSTDTQYF.

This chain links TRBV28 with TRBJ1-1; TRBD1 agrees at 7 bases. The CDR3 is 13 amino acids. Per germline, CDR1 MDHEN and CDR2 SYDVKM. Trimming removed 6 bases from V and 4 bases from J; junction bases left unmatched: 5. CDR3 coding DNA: TGTGCCAGCAGAGGGGGCGGCGGCACTGAAGCTTTCTTT. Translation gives CASRGGGGTEAFF.

DNA of the CDR3: TGTGCCAGCAGTCCAGGGACCAATAACTATGGCTACACCTTC. Translated: CASSPGTNNYGYTF. This rearrangement joins TRBV28 to TRBJ1-2, with D possibly TRBD1 on 5 matching bases. CDR1 and CDR2 (germline): MDHEN, SYDVKM. V was shortened by 5 bases and J by 1 base, with 11 bases between the two germline ends. The CDR3 loop spans 14 amino acids.

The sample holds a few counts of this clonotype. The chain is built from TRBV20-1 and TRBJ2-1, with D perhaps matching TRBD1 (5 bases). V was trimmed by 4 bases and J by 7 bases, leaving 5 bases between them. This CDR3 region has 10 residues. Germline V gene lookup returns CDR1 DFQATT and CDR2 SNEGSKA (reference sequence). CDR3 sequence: CSAKGNEQFF. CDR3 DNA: TGCAGTGCTAAGGGGAATGAGCAGTTCTTC.

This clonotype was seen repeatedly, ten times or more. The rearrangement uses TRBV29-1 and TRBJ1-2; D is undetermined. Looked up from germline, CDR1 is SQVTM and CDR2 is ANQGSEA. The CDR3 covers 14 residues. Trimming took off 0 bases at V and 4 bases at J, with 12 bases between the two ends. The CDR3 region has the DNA TGCAGCGTTGAAGATGGGAACACGGGCTATGGCTACACCTTC. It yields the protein CSVEDGNTGYGYTF.

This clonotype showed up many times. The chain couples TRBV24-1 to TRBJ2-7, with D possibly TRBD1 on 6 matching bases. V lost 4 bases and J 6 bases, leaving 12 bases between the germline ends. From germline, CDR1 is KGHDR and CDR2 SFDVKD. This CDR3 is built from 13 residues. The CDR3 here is CATSDPDRSEQYF. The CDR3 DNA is TGTGCCACCAGTGACCCCGACAGGTCCGAGCAGTACTTC.